Listed here are 27 T cell receptor beta chains from one sample, sequenced in a study of T cells after posttransplantation cyclophosphamide. Libraries were prepared by immunoSEQ multiplex PCR; TCRdb keeps only in-frame clonotypes and omits some of them. This table has tens of thousands of clones, 78% appearing once. Busulfan-fludarabine conditioning, marrow transplant, and cyclophosphamide on days +3 and +4 were administered. Here the sequenced sample was CD4+ T cells sorted from blood, taken 1903 days after a stem cell transplant with posttransplant cyclophosphamide. The receptor source for this set is a female patient in her forties or fifties who received an allogeneic stem cell transplant from a related donor, was CMV-positive, and had no GVHD. The graft donor may have given rise to some T cells.

This clone was seen a handful of times. The chain employs TRBV28 and TRBJ2-7, with D perhaps matching TRBD1 (6 bases). The CDR3 covers 14 residues. The V end was cut by 7 bases, the J end by 2 bases, with 15 bases between. Looked up from germline, CDR1 is MDHEN and CDR2 is SYDVKM. The CDR3 spells CASIGGSTPYEQYF. CDR3 coding DNA: TGTGCCAGCATAGGGGGTAGTACCCCCTACGAGCAGTACTTC.

This chain links TRBV2 with TRBJ2-2; 8 bases match TRBD1. V shed 1 base and J 5 bases; nucleotides not matched to a gene: 3. The CDR3 is 15 amino acids. Per the germline V gene, CDR1 is SNHLY and CDR2 is FYNNEI. CDR3 protein: CASSEGTGYTGELFF. DNA of the CDR3: TGTGCCAGCAGTGAAGGGACAGGGTATACCGGGGAGCTGTTTTTT.

The chain uses TRBV7-2 and TRBJ2-7, with D possibly being TRBD1 (6 bases). The CDR3 consists of 14 residues. Germline CDR1 SGHTA, CDR2 FQGNSA. Trimming cost V 3 bases and J 2 bases, with 11 bases left between them. CDR3 amino acids: CASSFIYRAYEQYF. In DNA, the CDR3 is TGTGCCAGCAGCTTCATTTACAGGGCCTACGAGCAGTACTTC.

The chain joins TRBV5-4 to TRBJ2-3, with 9 bases fitting TRBD2. Germline V CDR1 and CDR2: SGHNT, YYREEE (reference sequence). The trim removed 2 bases at V and 6 bases at J, leaving 16 bases unmatched. This CDR3 has 18 residues. CDR3 sequence reads: CASSLDGVWGGGADTQYF. Written as DNA, the CDR3 is TGTGCCAGCAGCTTAGACGGCGTCTGGGGCGGGGGGGCTGATACGCAGTATTTT.

The chain is built from TRBV5-1 and TRBJ2-3; 8 bases agree with TRBD2. The CDR3 loop spans 14 amino acids. V lost 5 bases and J lost 2; bases outside the gene matches: 4. Looked up from germline, CDR1 is SGHRS and CDR2 is YFSETQ. The CDR3 loop reads CASRASGHTDTQYF. DNA of the CDR3: TGCGCCAGCAGAGCTAGCGGGCACACAGATACGCAGTATTTT.

A single count supports this clone. The same CDR3 arises from other DNA sequences in this sample as well. The chain recombines TRBV19 with TRBJ1-2; D is unclear. Between the trimmed V and J ends, which lost 3 bases and 0 bases, there was a span of 5 bases. CDR3 length: 13 amino acids. Germline V gives CDR1 LNHDA, CDR2 SQIVND (reference sequence). The CDR3, as DNA: TGTGCCAGTAGTATCGGGACTAACTATGGCTACACCTTC. Translated, it gives CASSIGTNYGYTF.

This rearrangement joins TRBV6-6 to TRBJ2-5; D gene unclear. This CDR3 is 15 amino acids long. V gave up 2 bases and J gave up 0 bases, with 10 bases separating them. The germline V gene has CDR1 MNHNY and CDR2 SVGAGI (reference sequence). DNA for the CDR3: TGTGCCAGCAGTTACCCAGGAAAGTACCAAGAGACCCAGTACTTC. Translating it yields CASSYPGKYQETQYF.

The rearrangement uses TRBV29-1 and TRBJ2-5; TRBD1 is a possible D gene (6 bases). V shed 3 bases and J shed 7 bases, with 15 bases lying between them. Germline V gene sequence: CDR1 SQVTM, CDR2 ANQGSEA. The CDR3 has 13 amino acids. The CDR3 loop is CSVDLQGMGTQYF. The DNA of the CDR3 is TGCAGCGTTGACCTACAGGGAATGGGGACCCAGTACTTC.

There are a few counts of this clone. V usage is TRBV14 and J usage is TRBJ2-5, with 10 nucleotides matching TRBD2. Germline-derived CDR1 and CDR2 are SGHDN and FVKESK. With 4 bases clipped from V and 3 bases from J, the junction kept 5 bases outside the gene matches. The CDR3 extends over 15 amino acids. The CDR3 DNA sequence: TGTGCCAGCAGCCTGTGGACTAGCGGAAAAGAGACCCAGTACTTC. This codes for CASSLWTSGKETQYF.

DNA of the CDR3: TGTGCCACCAGCAGAGTAACAGGTGTCAATCAGCCCCAGCATTTT. It yields the protein CATSRVTGVNQPQHF. This rearrangement joins TRBV15 to TRBJ1-5; D perhaps matches TRBD1 (5 bases). The germline CDR1 and CDR2 sequences are LNHNV and YYDKDF (reference sequence). Trimming took off 1 base at V and 3 bases at J, with 10 bases between the two ends. CDR3 length: 15 amino acids.

This clone was picked up a small number of times. This sequence joins TRBV19 and TRBJ1-5; 9 bases are shared with TRBD1. This CDR3 contains 16 residues. Per germline, CDR1 LNHDA and CDR2 SQIVND (reference sequence). The V gene end was trimmed by 4 bases and the J gene end by 6 bases; junction bases not matched to a gene: 10. CDR3 sequence: CASSKLQGALGQPQHF. CDR3 nucleotide sequence: TGTGCCAGTAGTAAGCTACAGGGGGCGCTTGGTCAGCCCCAGCATTTT.

V gene TRBV5-1 combines with J gene TRBJ1-2; perhaps TRBD1 as D (5 bases). Germline lookup yields CDR1 SGHRS and CDR2 YFSETQ. The V end was cut by 6 bases, the J end by 8 bases, with 17 bases between. The CDR3 is made up of 13 amino acids. This chain's CDR3 is CASTEGAPRGYTF. The DNA of the CDR3 is TGCGCCAGCACAGAAGGGGCGCCGAGAGGCTACACCTTC.

V gene TRBV7-2 combines with J gene TRBJ1-2; D perhaps matches TRBD1 (6 bases). CDR3 length equals 14 residues. Germline V lookup: CDR1 SGHTA, CDR2 FQGNSA. V shed 5 bases and J shed 7 bases, with 17 bases lying between them. The CDR3 loop reads CASSTPQGPAGYTF. The CDR3 bases are TGTGCCAGCAGCACACCACAGGGTCCTGCTGGCTACACCTTC.

The genes are TRBV7-3 and TRBJ1-2, with 7 positions matching TRBD1. Germline V lookup: CDR1 SGHTA, CDR2 FQGTGA. Trimming took 2 bases from V and 4 from J; bases not matched to a gene: 4. The CDR3 contains 14 residues. The DNA of the CDR3 is TGTGCCAGCAGCTTAGACAGGGTCTCCTATGGCTACACCTTC. This gives the protein CASSLDRVSYGYTF.

The chain links TRBV18 to TRBJ2-5, with unresolved D. From germline, CDR1 is KGHSH and CDR2 LQKENI. The CDR3 runs 15 residues. The V end lost 2 bases, the J end lost 4 bases, and 14 bases lay between the germline ends. CDR3: CASSPGTSRRETQYF. CDR3 bases: TGTGCCAGCTCACCAGGAACCTCGCGGCGAGAGACCCAGTACTTC.

The chain is built from TRBV7-2 and TRBJ2-4; 8 bases are shared with TRBD1. The CDR3 is 16 amino acids. Trimming took 1 base from V and 8 from J; bases not matched to a gene: 10. Germline loops: CDR1 SGHTA, CDR2 FQGNSA. The CDR3 sequence is CASSLERQGWRDIQYF. The CDR3 nucleotides read TGTGCCAGCAGCTTAGAGAGACAGGGGTGGAGGGACATTCAGTACTTC.

V gene TRBV19 combines with J gene TRBJ1-1; D possibly corresponds to TRBD1 (5 bases). Germline-derived CDR1 and CDR2 are LNHDA and SQIVND (reference sequence). This CDR3 has 15 amino acids. Trimming removed 2 bases at V and 6 bases at J, with 16 bases between. In nucleotides, the CDR3 is TGTGCCAGTAGTATACGGGGGTCCCTGGATCCTGAAGCTTTCTTT. This gives the protein CASSIRGSLDPEAFF.

This chain uses TRBV18 with TRBJ1-4; D call uncertain. The CDR3 runs 16 residues. V lost 3 bases and J lost 4, with 15 bases in between. Looked up from germline, CDR1 is KGHSH and CDR2 is LQKENI. This CDR3 is CASSPGLPGLNEKLFF. CDR3 DNA sequence: TGTGCCAGCTCACCGGGCCTTCCCGGACTTAATGAAAAACTGTTTTTT.

V usage is TRBV7-6 and J usage is TRBJ2-1; TRBD2 agrees at 9 bases. J gave up 8 bases and V 6 bases, and 11 bases lay outside the gene matches. CDR3 length: 15 amino acids. CDR1 SGHVS and CDR2 FNYEAQ come from the germline V gene. DNA for the CDR3: TGTGCCAGCAGTAAAGGCGGGGGGGCGTTCGATGAGCAGTTCTTC. Translated, it gives CASSKGGGAFDEQFF.

The chain joins TRBV7-8 to TRBJ2-7; 8 bases are a match to TRBD2. The CDR3 has 14 residues. Germline trimming cut 2 bases from V and 1 base from J; bases unmatched to any gene: 1. CDR1 is SGHVS and CDR2 is FQNEAQ in the germline V gene. CDR3 protein: CASSLSGGSYEQYF. The CDR3 DNA reads as TGTGCCAGCAGCTTATCGGGGGGGTCCTACGAGCAGTACTTC.

The J gene is TRBJ1-4, the V gene TRBV28, with 7 bases identical to TRBD1. Looked up from germline, CDR1 is MDHEN and CDR2 is SYDVKM. J was trimmed by 8 bases and V by 4 bases; bases with no gene match: 16. The CDR3 consists of 17 residues. The CDR3 reads CASSYRRQQGRREKLFF. CDR3 sequence (DNA): TGTGCCAGCAGTTACCGCCGACAACAGGGGCGACGAGAAAAACTGTTTTTT.

The chain links TRBV6-5 to TRBJ1-1; D not certain. Trimming cost V 8 bases and J 1 base, with 8 bases left between them. The V gene's germline CDR1 is MNHEY and CDR2 SVGAGI. CDR3 size: 12 residues. The CDR3 here is CASYRGNTEAFF. The CDR3 nucleotides are TGTGCCAGCTACCGGGGGAACACTGAAGCTTTCTTT.

V gene TRBV27 combines with J gene TRBJ2-1; TRBD2 agrees at 10 bases. The germline CDR1 and CDR2 sequences are MNHEY and SMNVEV (reference sequence). V shed 7 bases and J 3 bases; nucleotides not matched to a gene: 9. The CDR3 extends over 16 amino acids. The CDR3 region has the DNA TGTGCCAGCACCGCCTTAAGGACTAGCGGCTACAATGAGCAGTTCTTC. It translates to CASTALRTSGYNEQFF.

The rearrangement links TRBV7-2 to TRBJ1-2; 10 bases line up with TRBD1. Unmatched junction bases numbered 8, after V lost 4 bases and J lost 6 bases. Germline V gives CDR1 SGHTA, CDR2 FQGNSA. The length of the CDR3 is 15 residues. CDR3 loop: CASSWTGGRGNGYTF. The CDR3, as DNA: TGTGCCAGCAGCTGGACAGGGGGAAGAGGTAATGGCTACACCTTC.

By share, this clone ranks as medium-sized. The chain joins TRBV19 to TRBJ1-6; the match to TRBD1 covers 7 bases. Germline values: CDR1 LNHDA, CDR2 SQIVND (reference sequence). The CDR3 consists of 14 residues. V trimming: 1 base; J trimming: 10 bases; junction bases outside the gene matches: 4. The CDR3 DNA reads as TGTGCCAGTAGTATAGTCCGAGGGGGCTCACCCCTCCACTTT. Translated: CASSIVRGGSPLHF.

The count of this clone is one. The genes are TRBV5-5 and TRBJ1-5, with D tentatively TRBD1 (5 bases). Trimming shortened V by 4 bases and J by 3 bases, and 11 bases separated the two germline ends. The CDR3 is 14 amino acids. Germline assignment: CDR1 SGHKS and CDR2 YYEKEE (reference sequence). CDR3 sequence (DNA): TGTGCCAGCAGCCCCACAGGTAACAATCAGCCCCAGCATTTT. This translates into CASSPTGNNQPQHF.

The J gene is TRBJ1-3, the V gene TRBV7-9; no clear D gene. From germline, CDR1 is SEHNR and CDR2 FQNEAQ (reference sequence). Trimming took off 0 bases at V and 1 base at J, with 4 bases between the two ends. The CDR3 runs to 14 residues. Here the CDR3 reads CASSLALSGNTIYF. The CDR3 DNA follows: TGTGCCAGCAGCTTAGCCCTTTCTGGAAACACCATATATTTT.